This T cell receptor (beta chain) is from a study of a mutant IDH1 vaccine in newly diagnosed glioma. Turning to the study itself: The treated group averaged 40.4 years old and was roughly 60% male, around 38% female. Radiotherapy, temozolomide, or both had been given previously, and both were given to most.

TCRdb's table, derived via immunoSEQ multiplex PCR, lists solely in-frame clones and lacks some. The sample includes 30,000 or so clones, around 80% of them seen just once. The CDR3 has 12 amino acids. V lost 5 bases to trimming and J lost 8 bases, with 12 bases between them. CDR1 is MNHEY and CDR2 is SMNVEV in the germline V gene (reference sequence). The sample's time point: baseline, week 1 (first vaccination visit). Treatment specified: pre-vaccination baseline after standard-of-care therapy. General observations from the study: The vaccine induced immune responses, and these occurred in 93.3% of patients. Pseudoprogression appeared unlinked to shifts in leading peripheral T cell clonotypes.

This clone was counted between two and nine times. Its antigen remains unknown. The chain employs TRBV27 and TRBJ1-1; D is undetermined. The sequenced sample was PBMCs, obtained from a glioma patient treated with radiotherapy, temozolomide or both. The sequence derives from a man under 40 with glioma. CDR3 nucleotide sequence: TGTGCCAGCAGTCCCCGCGGGAGGGAAGCTTTCTTT. Translation: CASSPRGREAFF.